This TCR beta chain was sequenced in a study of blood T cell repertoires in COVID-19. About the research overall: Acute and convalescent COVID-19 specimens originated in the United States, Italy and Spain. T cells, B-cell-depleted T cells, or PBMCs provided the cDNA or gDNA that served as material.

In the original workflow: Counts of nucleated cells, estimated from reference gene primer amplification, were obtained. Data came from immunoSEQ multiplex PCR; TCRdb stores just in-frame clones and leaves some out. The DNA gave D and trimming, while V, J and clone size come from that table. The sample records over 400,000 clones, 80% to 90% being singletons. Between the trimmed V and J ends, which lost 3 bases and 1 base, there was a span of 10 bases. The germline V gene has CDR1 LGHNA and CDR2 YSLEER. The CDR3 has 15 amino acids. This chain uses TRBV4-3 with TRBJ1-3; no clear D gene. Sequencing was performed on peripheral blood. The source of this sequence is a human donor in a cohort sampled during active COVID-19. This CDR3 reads CASSQAGTSGNTIYF. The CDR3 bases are TGCGCCAGCAGCCAGGCAGGTACTTCTGGAAACACCATATATTTT.